There are a few counts of the clone carrying this T cell receptor beta chain. Antigen: not known. Production of TCR cDNA was by 5'RACE template switching, which also added a universal primer site and UMIs. A single record per CDR3 protein comes from TCRdb applying MiXCR to the 5' RACE reads. The repertoire has a few hundred thousand distinct CDR3 sequences, roughly 4% of them found once; the top ten carry under 30%. The data were taken from a study of T cells after yellow fever vaccination. Study overall: Preparing low-cell-number fractions relied on SMART-Seq v4 Ultra Low Input. General study findings and limits: By day 5 rather than day 15, the secondary response had peaked, though it was weaker. Most clones from primary vaccination resurfaced after the booster (roughly 96% CD4, around 90% CD8).

The CDR3 contains 14 residues. Germline V lookup: CDR1 SGHAT, CDR2 FQNNGV. V was shortened by 7 bases and J by 4 bases, with 16 bases between the two germline ends. This receptor was taken from a man between 18 and 29 years old who received the YFV17D yellow fever vaccine. The chain has TRBV11-2 and TRBJ1-1; TRBD1 is a possible D gene (5 bases). The sequencing used PBMCs, collected 5 days after the yellow fever booster vaccination. The DNA for the CDR3 is TGTGCCAGCAATTTGGGGGTGTGGGGCACTGAAGCTTTCTTT. This codes for CASNLGVWGTEAFF.